This T cell receptor (beta chain) was sequenced for a study of T cells in Graves' hyperthyroidism and ophthalmopathy (dated by TCRdb to 2018 to 2020). General notes on the study: Peripheral blood was collected at initial diagnosis, before any treatment. After blood sampling, hyperthyroidism patients were treated with methimazole at a starting dose of 30 mg daily, and ophthalmopathy patients were treated with high-dose intravenous methylprednisolone. The approximately 98 discovery patients were randomly divided into training and test sets at a 7:3 ratio. TCR V-J signatures able to tell the groups apart were searched for in a discovery cohort of approximately 95 patients, of whom 43 had Graves' ophthalmopathy and under 65 had stable Graves' hyperthyroidism. Prospective prediction of ophthalmopathy was tested in an independent validation cohort of under 20 hyperthyroidism patients and 17 patients who later progressed to ophthalmopathy. According to the paper, TCR Vbeta CDR3 sequencing was carried out on 135 peripheral blood samples, which came from under 50 ophthalmopathy, fewer than 80 hyperthyroidism and 17 progressor patients. Thyroid tissue and blood T-cell repertoires from several Graves' hyperthyroidism patients were also compared in the study. Findings and caveats that apply to the study as a whole: No statistical method was used to fix the sample size in advance, and group allocation was not hidden from the investigators. Blood samples also contained most of the expanded thyroid clonotypes (frequency above 0.001), which suggests that blood repertoires may reflect thyroid immune responses. In validation, the model predicted progression to ophthalmopathy with around 71% sensitivity and 72.22% specificity, a median of about six months before onset. In cross-validation, a model built on a 13 V-J signature told ophthalmopathy apart from stable hyperthyroidism with 85% to 90% sensitivity and about 81% specificity, and in testing the same model reached 80%/75%.

From a lookup of the germline V gene, CDR1 and CDR2 are MNHNS and SASEGT. Measured from the cysteine to the phenylalanine, the CDR3 is 16 residues long. The only DNA kept is the CDR3, 48 bases in frame from the first base. Trimming leaves V shorter by 0 bases and J shorter by 4 bases, with the junction holding 6 bases beyond the gene matches. Hyperthyroidism patients were newly diagnosed, had a disease duration of under 2 months, and were aged 18 to 65 years. The study excluded patients with uncontrolled infections, other autoimmune diseases, pregnancy or lactation. Clinical symptoms, serum thyroxine and TRAb, thyroid ultrasound, and orbital computed tomography formed the basis for the diagnoses. For progressor patients, blood was drawn at the first diagnosis of hyperthyroidism, before any ophthalmopathy symptoms had appeared. Ficoll-Paque density gradient centrifugation was used to isolate PBMCs from approximately 10 ml of fresh peripheral blood. Progressor patients were defined as those initially diagnosed with Graves' hyperthyroidism in whom ophthalmopathy developed during follow-up. Total RNA was extracted using Trizol reagent, and RNA quality was assessed on an Agilent 2100 Bioanalyzer.

The TCR beta CDR3 regions were amplified from the RNA transcripts. The TCR CDR3 was subjected to a first round of RT-PCR using the HTBI primer set and the Qiagen OneStep RT-PCR kit. The libraries were constructed in a second round of multiplex PCR and then size-selected and purified. The libraries were sequenced on an Illumina HiSeq2000 using paired-end 100 bp reads. The original pipeline was this. Raw data were processed with SOAPnuke, discarding reads with adapters, uncalled bases, mean Phred below 15, or no exact constant-primer or identifier match. High-quality paired reads were merged with COPE v1.2.5, and unique nucleotide sequences were defined as clonotypes. MiTCR v1.1 was used to align the clonotypes against IMGT TRBV, TRBD and TRBJ reference segments. The analysis included only V-J combinations with a frequency above 0.0001, which together covered about 99% of the repertoires. A TCS score was defined as the ratio between F50 (clonal expansion) and ExV (chaos), using BLOSUM62-based TCRdist between CDR3 peptides within each V-J. Welch's t-statistics and random forest reduced some 510 V-J features to roughly 13, which were used in a naive Bayes classifier (R e1071). TCRdb's own reprocessing of the public reads used fastp at Q25 and MiXCR and kept productive beta chains. CDR3 protein duplicates are merged, each entry listing the most common genes and DNA. The V and J calls here are based on TCRdb, not the publication. The sample table holds 600,000 to 850,000 distinct CDR3 sequences, of which around 20% were seen once. The ten largest account for about a sixth of the sample.

In its sample, this clonotype was seen many times. The specificity of this receptor is unknown. Within one base of it there is no much larger clone, and no base qualities were kept. The sequence was collected from a woman between 45 and 60 years old with Graves' hyperthyroidism that later progressed to Graves' ophthalmopathy. Rearrangement joined TRBV6-1 to TRBJ1-2; 9 junctional bases match TRBD1. What was sequenced was blood. The nucleotides are TGTGCCAGCAGTGAAGCTACCCCGGGACAGGGCTATGGCTACACCTTC. Its protein reads: CASSEATPGQGYGYTF.